The 17 T cell receptor beta chains below come from one sample, sequenced in a study of blood T cell repertoires in COVID-19. Clones were sequenced by immunoSEQ multiplex PCR, and TCRdb holds only the in-frame ones, with some missing. There are roughly 230,000 clones in the sample; over 75% occur only once, and 3% to 4% lies in the top ten. The material sequenced was PBMCs or T cells enriched from blood (not recorded which). These TCRs come from a woman aged 55-70 years who had recovered from COVID-19.

V and J are TRBV19 and TRBJ2-2; D is perhaps TRBD2 (5 bases). Germline-derived CDR1 and CDR2 are LNHDA and SQIVND (reference sequence). The V end lost 6 bases, the J end lost 15 bases, and 17 bases lay between the germline ends. The CDR3 loop spans 12 amino acids. The CDR3 DNA sequence: TGTGCCAGTAGCTCTGGACTGGCTGTGATGTTTTTT. It is translated as CASSSGLAVMFF.

This clone was counted a single time. CDR3 nucleotide sequence: TGTGCCAGCAGCTTGGGGGCGAGCAATCAGCCCCAGCATTTT. The encoded protein is CASSLGASNQPQHF. The J gene is TRBJ1-5, the V gene TRBV7-8; perhaps TRBD1 as D (6 bases). Germline CDR1 and CDR2: SGHVS and FQNEAQ. The CDR3 extends over 14 amino acids. V was cut by 3 bases and J by 1 base, with 7 bases left in between.

The V and J genes are TRBV19 and TRBJ2-2; D gene unclear. Germline V gene lookup returns CDR1 LNHDA and CDR2 SQIVND (reference sequence). The CDR3 is made up of 15 amino acids. Trimming took off 2 bases at V and 1 base at J, with 8 bases between the two ends. The CDR3 region is CASSIQVQNTGELFF. CDR3 nucleotides: TGTGCCAGTAGTATACAGGTGCAGAACACCGGGGAGCTGTTTTTT.

This sequence joins TRBV10-3 and TRBJ1-1, with a tentative D call TRBD1 (6 bases). V dropped 6 bases and J dropped 8 bases, with 13 bases sitting between them. This CDR3 is built from 12 residues. Germline CDR1 and CDR2: ENHRY and SYGVKD. This CDR3 is CAIRGSGAEAFF. The CDR3 DNA reads TGTGCCATCAGAGGGTCAGGGGCCGAAGCTTTCTTT.

This clone was seen once. J is TRBJ1-6 and V is TRBV5-1; perhaps TRBD1 as D (6 bases). The V end was cut by 0 bases, the J end by 3 bases, with 16 bases between. The CDR3 extends over 18 amino acids. CDR1 and CDR2 from the germline V gene are SGHRS and YFSETQ. The CDR3 region has the DNA TGCGCCAGCAGCTTGGCCGGGGCAGGGGAAAACTATAATTCACCCCTCCACTTT. Translating gives CASSLAGAGENYNSPLHF.

The chain employs TRBV7-3 and TRBJ1-1, with D maybe TRBD1 (6 bases). The CDR3 is 14 residues long. CDR1 SGHTA and CDR2 FQGTGA come from the germline V gene. V lost 5 bases, J lost 4 bases, and 14 bases lay in between. CDR3 loop: CASSPQGQSTEAFF. The DNA for the CDR3 is TGTGCCAGCAGCCCTCAGGGGCAAAGCACTGAAGCTTTCTTT. The full variable domain, completed using reference TRBV7-3 and TRBJ1-1, is GAGVSQTPSNKVTEKGKYVELRCDPISGHTALYWYRQSLGQGPEFLIYFQGTGAADDSGLPNDRFFAVRPEGSVSTLKIQRTERGDSAVYLCASSPQGQSTEAFFGQGTRLTVV.

The genes are TRBV24-1 and TRBJ1-5, with 7 positions matching TRBD1. Trimming took 1 base from V and 7 from J; bases not matched to a gene: 3. The CDR3 consists of 14 residues. From germline, CDR1 is KGHDR and CDR2 SFDVKD. This CDR3 reads CATSDLGGRQPQHF. CDR3 bases: TGTGCCACCAGTGATTTAGGGGGCCGACAGCCCCAGCATTTT.

The chain employs TRBV6-1 and TRBJ1-5; TRBD1 is a possible D gene (6 bases). This CDR3 has 13 residues. Germline V lookup: CDR1 MNHNS, CDR2 SASEGT. V shed 5 bases and J shed 4 bases, with 9 bases lying between them. The CDR3 spells CASSTQGNQPQHF. The CDR3 coding sequence is TGTGCCAGCAGTACTCAGGGGAATCAGCCCCAGCATTTT.

This chain joins TRBV6-2 or TRBV6-3 and TRBJ1-2; D gene unclear. CDR3 length equals 13 residues. V was pared by 2 bases and J by 7 bases, with 11 bases between. Germline lookup yields CDR1 MNHEY and CDR2 SVGEGT. The CDR3: CASSYRKGGGYTF. For the CDR3, the DNA is TGTGCCAGCAGTTACCGGAAGGGAGGTGGCTACACCTTC.

The chain employs TRBV9 and TRBJ1-1; D perhaps matches TRBD1 (6 bases). CDR1 and CDR2 from the germline V gene are SGDLS and YYNGEE. The V gene lost 4 bases and the J gene lost 0 bases, with 16 bases spanning the gap. The CDR3 contains 16 residues. DNA of the CDR3: TGTGCCAGCAGCCCCCTGACAGGACTTATGAACACTGAAGCTTTCTTT. It translates to CASSPLTGLMNTEAFF. Together with reference TRBV9 and TRBJ1-1, the CDR3 gives the full variable domain: DSGVTQTPKHLITATGQRVTLRCSPRSGDLSVYWYQQSLDQGLQFLIQYYNGEERAKGNILERFSAQQFPDLHSELNLSSLELGDSALYFCASSPLTGLMNTEAFFGQGTRLTVV.

This rearrangement joins TRBV7-8 to TRBJ2-1; 10 bases are shared with TRBD2. With V trimmed by 5 bases and J by 4 bases, 8 bases remained unmatched. The CDR3 extends over 16 amino acids. Per germline, CDR1 SGHVS and CDR2 FQNEAQ. The CDR3 sequence: CASSPRSSGGYNEQFF. In DNA form, the CDR3 reads TGTGCCAGCAGCCCTCGGTCTAGCGGGGGTTACAATGAGCAGTTCTTC.

V is TRBV7-3 and J is TRBJ2-2, with a tentative D call TRBD1 (5 bases). V lost 1 base to trimming and J lost 3 bases, with 6 bases between them. The CDR3 totals 14 residues. Germline V lookup: CDR1 SGHTA, CDR2 FQGTGA. In DNA, the CDR3 is TGTGCCAGCAGCTTAAGACAGTACACCGGGGAGCTGTTTTTT. Protein product: CASSLRQYTGELFF.

This chain uses TRBV7-3 with TRBJ2-7; D is unclear. The CDR3 loop spans 15 amino acids. Trimming removed 1 base at V and 3 bases at J, with 13 bases between. Germline V CDR1 and CDR2: SGHTA, FQGTGA. This CDR3 reads CASSLIGGENYEQYF. The DNA of the CDR3 is TGTGCCAGCAGCTTAATTGGTGGAGAGAACTACGAGCAGTACTTC.

The V call is TRBV28, the J call TRBJ2-7; D unclear. The CDR3 covers 13 residues. Germline V gene sequence: CDR1 MDHEN, CDR2 SYDVKM. Trimming removed 3 bases from V and 7 bases from J, with 13 bases in between. As DNA, the CDR3 is TGTGCCAGCAGTTTTTCCCTTTCGAGGGAGCAGTACTTC. Protein product: CASSFSLSREQYF.

The rearrangement uses TRBV10-3 and TRBJ1-5, with 7 bases that match TRBD1. The junction had 5 bases not matched to a gene; V was cut back by 6 bases and J by 0 bases. The CDR3 is 15 residues long. Germline V lookup: CDR1 ENHRY, CDR2 SYGVKD. The CDR3 region has the DNA TGTGCCATCAGCCTCGGGACAGATAGCAATCAGCCCCAGCATTTT. It yields the protein CAISLGTDSNQPQHF.

This clone was seen just once. The rearrangement uses TRBV7-2 and TRBJ1-1, with a possible D match to TRBD1 (5 bases). Germline CDR1 reads SGHTA; CDR2 reads FQGNSA. The CDR3 consists of 14 residues. Trimming shortened V by 2 bases and J by 11 bases, and 18 bases separated the two germline ends. DNA for the CDR3: TGTGCCAGCAGCTTATTTCAGGGTTTGTTTAGGGCTTTCTTT. Translation: CASSLFQGLFRAFF.

The chain couples TRBV19 to TRBJ1-4; 9 nucleotides match TRBD1. This CDR3 has 14 amino acids. Unmatched junction bases numbered 6, after V lost 3 bases and J lost 10 bases. CDR1 is LNHDA, CDR2 SQIVND, per germline (reference sequence). The CDR3 sequence is CASSMGQGLGKLFF. The CDR3, as DNA: TGTGCCAGTAGTATGGGACAGGGTCTCGGAAAACTGTTTTTT.